The present entry profiles one TCR beta chain with its context. The CDR3 has 14 residues. After removal of 6 bases from V and 5 bases from J, the junction contained 5 bases not matched to a gene. CDR1 and CDR2 (germline): SNHLY, FYNNEI. This entry comes from a study of blood T cell repertoires in COVID-19. The overall study: In each case, the material was cDNA or gDNA derived from T cells, B-cell-depleted T cells, or PBMCs.

In the original workflow: Estimation of nucleated cell counts relied on the amplification of reference gene primers. Method: immunoSEQ multiplex PCR; TCRdb's copy keeps in-frame clones and lacks some. That table is the source of V, J and clone size, and D and trimming were worked out from the DNA. The sample lists about 55,000 clones; approximately 86% were seen once. A Seattle source enrolled patients during active infection and followed them longitudinally. This chain joins TRBV2 and TRBJ1-5; 9 positions agree with TRBD1. The sequence derives from a man aged 35 to 55 with COVID-19, enrolled during active disease. The sequencing sample was made of peripheral blood. This CDR3 is CASSQRTGDQPQHF. CDR3 nucleotide sequence: TGTGCCAGCAGCCAGAGGACAGGGGATCAGCCCCAGCATTTT.